Each of the 8 T cell receptor beta chains below was sequenced from the same sample in a study of vaccination effects on CD4 cells after COVID-19. The table came from immunoSEQ multiplex PCR; TCRdb's copy has only in-frame clones and leaves some out. The sample has about 68,000 clones; about four fifths are singletons. Before sequencing, viral peptide pools were used by the ViraFEST assay to expand antigen-specific CD4+ T cells. Cells that had been cultured for 10 days were the source of isolated CD4+ T cells. Nucleocapsid antibody tests were negative, and the vaccine recipients had no prior SARS-CoV-2 infection. No antigen has been identified for these receptors. The sequencing here drew on CD4+ T cells from PBMCs cultured with SARS-CoV-2 spike peptides, taken before COVID-19 vaccination. Source of these receptors: a human donor who received a COVID-19 vaccine.

V usage is TRBV28 and J usage is TRBJ2-2, with D uncertain. Germline-derived CDR1 and CDR2 are MDHEN and SYDVKM. V gave up 3 bases and J gave up 8 bases, with 4 bases separating them. This CDR3 comprises 11 residues. CDR3 DNA sequence: TGTGCCAGCAGTTTCAGGGGGGAGCTGTTTTTT. It encodes CASSFRGELFF. The full variable domain, completed using reference TRBV28 and TRBJ2-2, is DVKVTQSSRYLVKRTGEKVFLECVQDMDHENMFWYRQDPGLGLRLIYFSYDVKMKEKGDIPEGYSVSREKKERFSLILESASTNQTSMYLCASSFRGELFFGEGSRLTVL.

The chain links TRBV5-6 to TRBJ1-6, with a possible D match to TRBD1 (5 bases). Germline V gives CDR1 SGHDT, CDR2 YYEEEE. This CDR3 has 18 amino acids. Deletions cut 4 bases from V and 2 bases from J, with 19 bases between. CDR3 sequence reads: CASSTDQMGQPYNSPLHF. CDR3 bases: TGTGCCAGCAGCACCGATCAGATGGGGCAGCCCTATAATTCACCCCTCCACTTT.

The chain carries TRBV15 and TRBJ1-4; D unclear. Germline loops: CDR1 LNHNV, CDR2 YYDKDF (reference sequence). This CDR3 comprises 14 residues. Trimming removed 7 bases at V and 0 bases at J, with 9 bases between. CDR3 protein: CATTAGSTNEKLFF. The CDR3 bases are TGTGCCACCACAGCCGGTTCAACTAATGAAAAACTGTTTTTT.

The chain employs TRBV30 and TRBJ1-2; D perhaps matches TRBD1 (6 bases). CDR1 is GTSNPN, CDR2 SVGIG, per germline (reference sequence). V gave up 0 bases and J gave up 2 bases, with 19 bases separating them. The CDR3 runs 17 residues. For the CDR3, the DNA is TGTGCCTGGAGTGTAAGCCTTGGTTGGGGGCTCAACTATGGCTACACCTTC. As protein: CAWSVSLGWGLNYGYTF.

The V gene is TRBV27, the J gene TRBJ1-1; D may be TRBD1 (5 bases). V was cut by 1 base and J by 4 bases, with 10 bases left in between. This CDR3 spans 14 amino acids. Per the germline V gene, CDR1 is MNHEY and CDR2 is SMNVEV (reference sequence). This chain's CDR3 is CASSLLGTPTEAFF. The CDR3 bases are TGTGCCAGCAGTTTATTGGGGACGCCCACTGAAGCTTTCTTT.

V usage is TRBV4-3 and J usage is TRBJ1-3, with D unresolved. The CDR3 covers 15 residues. Trimming left V 4 bases short and J 0 bases short, with 10 bases between. Germline loops: CDR1 LGHNA, CDR2 YSLEER. This CDR3 reads CASSPGWSSGNTIYF. CDR3 coding DNA: TGCGCCAGCAGCCCCGGCTGGAGCTCTGGAAACACCATATATTTT.

The chain uses TRBV5-1 and TRBJ1-2, with D possibly TRBD1 on 5 matching bases. Trimming took 2 bases from V and 4 from J, leaving 12 bases between them. Looked up from germline, CDR1 is SGHRS and CDR2 is YFSETQ. CDR3 length: 14 residues. In DNA form, the CDR3 reads TGCGCCAGCAGCTTTGGTGGGGGTCGCTATGGCTACACCTTC. Translation gives CASSFGGGRYGYTF.

This rearrangement joins TRBV24-1 to TRBJ2-1, with D possibly being TRBD2 (5 bases). CDR3 length: 16 amino acids. Trimming left V 4 bases short and J 2 bases short, with 14 bases between. Germline values: CDR1 KGHDR, CDR2 SFDVKD. CDR3 DNA: TGTGCCACCAGTGAACGGACGGGGAATACCTACAATGAGCAGTTCTTC. Amino acid sequence: CATSERTGNTYNEQFF.